This TCR beta chain was sequenced in a study of T cell responses to AZD1222 COVID-19 vaccine. Study-wide results and limits: Sampled repertoires all dated from after the peak T cell response.

Concerning this clone itself: Its matching antigen is unknown.

Second-dose recipients at about 4 or about 12 weeks were treated as one pooled group. This table comes from immunoSEQ multiplex PCR, and its TCRdb copy is limited to in-frame clones, with some not included. The sample carries 92,000 or so clones, approximately 89% recorded once. The V end was cut by 2 bases, the J end by 0 bases, with 10 bases between. The CDR3 extends over 15 amino acids. CDR1 is MNHEY, CDR2 SVGAGI, per germline. This TCR came from an adult who received the AZD1222 COVID-19 vaccine. The source was peripheral blood, collected 28 days after the second AZD1222 dose. The chain combines TRBV6-5 with TRBJ1-2; D might be TRBD1 (6 bases). CDR3 loop: CASSYTTGSNYGYTF. DNA for the CDR3: TGTGCCAGCAGTTACACGACAGGATCTAACTATGGCTACACCTTC.